The clone carrying this T cell receptor beta chain was counted once. The antigen is not known. The CDR3 regions of TCR beta were amplified from RNA transcripts. The HTBI primer set served for first-round RT-PCR of the TCR CDR3. TCRdb passed the multiplex PCR reads through MiXCR, listing each CDR3 protein once. The sample lists roughly 710,000 distinct CDR3 sequences, under 45% occurring once. The source of the sample is a study of T cells in Graves' hyperthyroidism and ophthalmopathy. Study-level points and caveats: Most thyroid clonotypes expanded above 0.001 appeared in blood too. With a median lead of 6.5 months before onset, the model predicted ophthalmopathy.

Patients counted as stable if ophthalmopathy did not develop within 18 months. This CDR3 has 11 residues. Trimming removed 0 bases from V and 8 bases from J, with 4 bases in between. Germline V gives CDR1 GTSNPN, CDR2 SVGIG (reference sequence). The clonotype was recovered from a woman aged 40-49 years with Graves' hyperthyroidism. Sequenced input: blood. This chain uses TRBV30 with TRBJ2-2, with unresolved D. The CDR3 spells CAWSVWGELFF. CDR3 in DNA: TGTGCCTGGAGTGTGTGGGGGGAGCTGTTTTTT.